The 13 T cell receptor beta chains below were found in one sample sequenced in a study of blood T cell repertoires in COVID-19. The method was immunoSEQ multiplex PCR; TCRdb's version includes in-frame clones alone and lacks a portion of them. The table lists 100,000 or so clones, 75% to 85% of them singletons, with about 10% in the top ten. Sequencing was done on a sample of peripheral blood. These receptors were obtained from a human donor in a cohort sampled during active COVID-19.

V gene TRBV5-1 combines with J gene TRBJ2-1; D is unresolved. CDR1 is SGHRS and CDR2 is YFSETQ in the germline V gene. The V gene lost 1 base and the J gene lost 4 bases, with 6 bases spanning the gap. There are 13 residues in the CDR3. The CDR3 region is CASSLNNYNEQFF. In DNA, the CDR3 is TGCGCCAGCAGCTTGAATAATTACAATGAGCAGTTCTTC.

This clone was detected only a few times. V gene TRBV6-1 combines with J gene TRBJ1-5; no reliable D call. The CDR3 sequence is 15 residues long. The germline gives CDR1 MNHNS, CDR2 SASEGT. The V end lost 3 bases, the J end lost 2 bases, and 11 bases lay between the germline ends. The CDR3 loop is CASSENAAGNQPQHF. The CDR3 DNA reads as TGTGCCAGCAGTGAGAACGCGGCCGGCAATCAGCCCCAGCATTTT.

The gene calls are TRBV6-5 and TRBJ1-5, with a weak D call TRBD1 (6 bases). The CDR3 has 15 amino acids. Trimming shortened V by 0 bases and J by 6 bases, and 12 bases separated the two germline ends. The germline CDR1 and CDR2 sequences are MNHEY and SVGAGI. CDR3 sequence: CASSYSDSTTQPQHF. DNA of the CDR3: TGTGCCAGCAGTTACTCGGACAGTACTACTCAGCCCCAGCATTTT.

V gene TRBV18 combines with J gene TRBJ1-1, with 12 bases matching TRBD1. From germline, CDR1 is KGHSH and CDR2 LQKENI. Trimming at V came to 6 bases and at J to 4 bases, leaving 15 bases not matched to a gene. The CDR3 is 18 residues long. Here the CDR3 DNA reads TGTGCCAGCTCCCGAGCCACCGGGACAGGGGGCTTGGGCACTGAAGCTTTCTTT. Its protein is CASSRATGTGGLGTEAFF.

This clone came up a few times. The rearrangement links TRBV6-5 to TRBJ2-7; D may be TRBD2 (6 bases). In germline, CDR1 is MNHEY, CDR2 SVGAGI. V lost 6 bases to trimming and J lost 3 bases, with 18 bases between them. This CDR3 has 15 residues. The CDR3 nucleotides are TGTGCCAGCAGCCCCTATGGAGGGGCTATCTACGAGCAGTACTTC. It translates to CASSPYGGAIYEQYF.

The chain has TRBV14 and TRBJ1-5, with D unclear. Germline CDR1 and CDR2: SGHDN and FVKESK. Trimming left V 1 base short and J 5 bases short, with 18 bases between. This CDR3 has 17 amino acids. This CDR3 reads CASSQVYRLQKDQPQHF. CDR3 bases: TGTGCCAGCAGCCAAGTCTATCGACTCCAGAAAGATCAGCCCCAGCATTTT.

The rearrangement uses TRBV5-6 and TRBJ1-4; a weak D match, TRBD1 (6 bases). The CDR3 spans 15 residues. The V gene lost 1 base and the J gene lost 6 bases, with 13 bases spanning the gap. Germline V gene lookup returns CDR1 SGHDT and CDR2 YYEEEE. The CDR3 nucleotides read TGTGCCAGCAGCTTGTCACTGGGGGCGTATGAAAAACTGTTTTTT. Encoded protein: CASSLSLGAYEKLFF.

V usage is TRBV7-2 and J usage is TRBJ2-1; TRBD2 is a possible D gene (6 bases). CDR1 and CDR2 (germline): SGHTA, FQGNSA. The CDR3 has 15 amino acids. Trimming took 5 bases from V and 1 from J, leaving 12 bases between them. DNA for the CDR3: TGTGCCAGCAGCCCGACTAGTTCTTCCTACAATGAGCAGTTCTTC. It codes for CASSPTSSSYNEQFF.

This sequence joins TRBV2 and TRBJ2-7; 8 nucleotides line up with TRBD1. The CDR3 has 14 residues. Germline values: CDR1 SNHLY, CDR2 FYNNEI. Unmatched junction bases numbered 9, after V lost 7 bases and J lost 4 bases. CDR3 loop: CASKSGTGLYEQYF. In DNA form, the CDR3 reads TGTGCCAGCAAGTCCGGGACAGGATTATACGAGCAGTACTTC.

This clone appeared a single time. The V call is TRBV7-3, the J call TRBJ1-3; 7 positions agree with TRBD1. J gave up 0 bases and V 4 bases, and 3 bases lay outside the gene matches. The CDR3 loop spans 15 amino acids. Germline CDR1 SGHTA, CDR2 FQGTGA. Written as DNA, the CDR3 is TGTGCCAGCAGCTCACAGGGGTCCTCTGGAAACACCATATATTTT. This sequence encodes CASSSQGSSGNTIYF. The full variable domain, completed using reference TRBV7-3 and TRBJ1-3, is GAGVSQTPSNKVTEKGKYVELRCDPISGHTALYWYRQSLGQGPEFLIYFQGTGAADDSGLPNDRFFAVRPEGSVSTLKIQRTERGDSAVYLCASSSQGSSGNTIYFGEGSWLTVV.

The genes are TRBV6-5 and TRBJ2-5; 7 nucleotides agree with TRBD1. With V trimmed by 4 bases and J by 5 bases, 7 bases remained unmatched. The germline V gene has CDR1 MNHEY and CDR2 SVGAGI. CDR3 size: 14 residues. The DNA for the CDR3 is TGTGCCAGCAGTTCCGGGACAGCCGAGGAGACCCAGTACTTC. This encodes CASSSGTAEETQYF.

This chain joins TRBV7-2 and TRBJ1-6; D not certain. Trimming stripped 2 bases from V and 5 bases from J, with 7 bases between. CDR3 size: 14 residues. Germline assignment: CDR1 SGHTA and CDR2 FQGNSA. The CDR3 loop reads CASSLIENNSPLHF. The CDR3 nucleotides read TGTGCCAGCAGCTTAATAGAGAATAATTCACCCCTCCACTTT.

The V gene is TRBV5-1, the J gene TRBJ2-1; 7 positions match TRBD1. CDR3 length: 15 residues. The ends lost 3 bases at V and 4 bases at J; junction bases unmatched: 7. Germline V gene data show CDR1 as SGHRS and CDR2 as YFSETQ. As DNA, the CDR3 is TGCGCCAGCAGCTCCTCCGGGACAGATTACAATGAGCAGTTCTTC. Protein product: CASSSSGTDYNEQFF. The entire variable domain, with the rest obtained from reference TRBV5-1 and TRBJ2-1, is as follows: KAGVTQTPRYLIKTRGQQVTLSCSPISGHRSVSWYQQTPGQGLQFLFEYFSETQRNKGNFPGRFSGRQFSNSRSEMNVSTLELGDSALYLCASSSSGTDYNEQFFGPGTRLTVL.